This T cell receptor (beta chain) came from a study of blood T cell repertoires in COVID-19. This CDR3 contains 15 residues. The V end was cut by 5 bases, the J end by 5 bases, with 15 bases between. Germline V gene lookup returns CDR1 MDHEN and CDR2 SYDVKM. The assay was immunoSEQ multiplex PCR, and TCRdb's table has in-frame clones only and misses some. This table holds around 290,000 clones, around 90% found once. V is TRBV28 and J is TRBJ1-4; no reliable D call. The clonotype originates from a woman aged 25 to 39 who had recovered from COVID-19. The sequencing input was PBMCs or T cells enriched from blood (not recorded which). This CDR3 is CASSRREPGNEKLFF. As DNA, the CDR3 is TGTGCCAGCAGTAGGCGGGAGCCGGGGAATGAAAAACTGTTTTTT.